This is a list of T cell receptor beta chains from one sample in a study of cytomegalovirus exposure and HLA in healthy donors. Profiled with immunoSEQ multiplex PCR; TCRdb holds only in-frame clones, not every one. The sample holds some 67,000 clones, 70% to 90% seen once. Sequences were obtained from PBMCs. The receptors originated from a woman aged 25 to 39 in good health and CMV-seronegative. Both conserved end residues are part of each CDR3. D genes are given only for firm matches. The size field is filled for only some rows; it gives once, few, many or a size class.

>TRBJ2-3|TRBV6-6|few|15|.
CASSSRDSRTDTQYF
TGTGCCAGCAGTAGCCGGGACTCTCGCACAGATACGCAGTATTTT
>TRBJ2-7|TRBV18|.|13|.
CASSPSPLGEQYF
TGTGCCAGCTCACCGTCGCCCCTAGGCGAGCAGTACTTC
>TRBJ1-6|TRBV27|.|13|.
CASSFRGRSPLHF
TGTGCCAGCAGTTTTAGGGGTCGGTCACCCCTCCACTTT
>TRBJ2-7|TRBV15|.|13|.
CATSRRQRNEQYF
TGTGCCACCAGCAGAAGACAGAGGAACGAGCAGTACTTC
>TRBJ1-6|TRBV18|.|16|TRBD1
CASSPPRTGGNSPLHF
TGTGCCAGCTCACCACCTCGGACAGGGGGCAATTCACCCCTCCACTTT
>TRBJ1-2|TRBV5-4|.|17|.
CASSLDLAGTSNYGYTF
TGTGCCAGCAGCTTGGATCTGGCAGGGACTTCTAACTATGGCTACACCTTC
>TRBJ2-7|TRBV5-4|.|16|TRBD2
CASSPRGLAGGYEQYF
TGTGCCAGCAGCCCTCGAGGGCTAGCGGGGGGTTACGAGCAGTACTTC
>TRBJ1-2|TRBV14|once|17|TRBD1
CASSQDRWDRGNYGYTF
TGTGCCAGCAGCCAGGACCGTTGGGACAGGGGAAACTATGGCTACACCTTC
>TRBJ1-1|TRBV9|.|12|.
CASSVGGDEAFF
TGTGCCAGCAGCGTAGGAGGAGATGAAGCTTTCTTT
>TRBJ2-5|TRBV5-1|.|13|.
CASSLAASETQYF
TGCGCCAGCAGCTTGGCCGCTAGCGAGACCCAGTACTTC
>TRBJ1-2|TRBV27|.|12|.
CASRREDYGYTF
TGTGCCAGCAGGAGGGAGGACTATGGCTACACCTTC
>TRBJ1-2|TRBV19|.|13|.
CASSFGTRDGYTF
TGTGCCAGTAGTTTCGGCACGCGGGATGGCTACACCTTC
>TRBJ2-3|TRBV15|.|16|.
CATSRDLGAATDTQYF
TGTGCCACCAGCAGAGATTTAGGAGCGGCCACAGATACGCAGTATTTT
>TRBJ2-7|TRBV5-1|.|12|TRBD2
CASSLGRDEQYF
TGCGCCAGCAGCTTAGGGAGGGACGAGCAGTACTTC
>TRBJ1-6|TRBV18|.|16|TRBD1
CASSRGTGVGNSPLHF
TGTGCCAGCTCACGCGGGACAGGGGTCGGAAATTCACCCCTCCACTTT
>TRBJ1-1|TRBV7-8|.|14|TRBD1
CASLRDRGNTEAFF
TGTGCCAGCCTCCGGGACAGGGGTAACACTGAAGCTTTCTTT
>TRBJ2-3|TRBV9|.|18|.
CASSVEGVAGPHADTQYF
TGTGCCAGCAGCGTAGAAGGGGTAGCAGGGCCTCACGCGGATACGCAGTATTTT
>TRBJ1-2|TRBV19|few|12|.
CASRDRSYGYTF
TGTGCCAGTAGGGACAGAAGCTATGGCTACACCTTC
>TRBJ2-7|TRBV4-3|.|17|TRBD2
CASSQWPGTSGAYEQYF
TGCGCCAGCAGCCAGTGGCCCGGGACTAGCGGGGCCTACGAGCAGTACTTC
>TRBJ2-7|TRBV4-3|.|13|TRBD1
CASSRDRVGEQYF
TGCGCCAGCAGCCGGGACAGGGTAGGGGAGCAGTACTTC
>TRBJ1-2|TRBV11-3|.|12|.
CASSLEGRSYTF
TGTGCCAGCAGCTTAGAGGGCAGAAGTTACACCTTC
>TRBJ1-5|TRBV19|few|15|TRBD1
CASSSGQGGDQPQHF
TGTGCCAGTAGTTCTGGACAGGGAGGCGATCAGCCCCAGCATTTT
>TRBJ2-4|TRBV19|.|16|TRBD1
CASSIRQGLAKNIQYF
TGTGCCAGTAGTATAAGACAGGGATTAGCCAAAAACATTCAGTACTTC
>TRBJ1-6|TRBV5-8|.|16|TRBD1
CASRSGQSFLNSPLHF
TGTGCCAGCAGGTCGGGACAGTCTTTCCTTAATTCACCCCTCCACTTT
>TRBJ2-1|TRBV5-6|once|14|TRBD2
CASSLPGLAREQFF
TGTGCCAGCAGCTTACCGGGACTAGCTAGAGAGCAGTTCTTC
>TRBJ1-1|TRBV10-1|few|14|.
CASSHHRVATEAFF
TGCGCCAGCAGCCACCACAGGGTGGCCACTGAAGCTTTCTTT
>TRBJ2-1|TRBV28|.|14|.
CASSLGGTISEQFF
TGTGCCAGCAGTTTAGGAGGCACAATTAGTGAGCAGTTCTTC
>TRBJ1-5|TRBV28|.|16|.
CASSLFGDKGNQPQHF
TGTGCCAGCAGTTTATTCGGGGACAAGGGCAATCAGCCCCAGCATTTT
>TRBJ1-2|TRBV7-6|once|16|TRBD1
CASSSYTGGASDGYTF
TGTGCCAGCAGCTCATATACAGGGGGCGCAAGTGATGGCTACACCTTC
>TRBJ1-5|TRBV11-2|few|14|TRBD1
CASSLGTGDQPQHF
TGTGCCAGCAGCTTGGGGACAGGGGATCAGCCCCAGCATTTT
>TRBJ1-6|TRBV2|.|17|TRBD1
CASLPGTGTSYNSPLHF
TGTGCCAGCCTGCCCGGGACAGGGACATCCTATAATTCACCCCTCCACTTT
>TRBJ1-1|TRBV4-3|few|16|TRBD1
CASSQPARTGASEAFF
TGCGCCAGCAGCCAGCCCGCCCGGACAGGAGCCTCTGAAGCTTTCTTT
>TRBJ1-5|TRBV4-3|.|15|.
CASSQDNRGGQPQHF
TGCGCCAGCAGCCAAGATAACCGGGGTGGTCAGCCCCAGCATTTT
>TRBJ1-2|TRBV5-6|.|15|TRBD1
CASSQEDRGRAGYTF
TGTGCCAGCAGCCAGGAGGACAGGGGGCGCGCTGGCTACACCTTC
>TRBJ2-2|TRBV4-1|.|16|.
CASSQELARNTGELFF
TGCGCCAGCAGCCAAGAGTTGGCCCGGAACACCGGGGAGCTGTTTTTT
>TRBJ2-3|TRBV10-2|.|17|TRBD2
CASSEQGLAELTDTQYF
TGCGCCAGCAGTGAACAAGGGCTAGCGGAGCTCACAGATACGCAGTATTTT
>TRBJ1-2|TRBV7-2|few|14|.
CASSLSQGNYGYTF
TGTGCCAGCAGCTTAAGTCAGGGTAACTATGGCTACACCTTC
>TRBJ2-3|TRBV4-2|.|15|.
CASSQVAGASDTQYF
TGTGCCAGCAGCCAAGTCGCGGGGGCCTCAGATACGCAGTATTTT
>TRBJ2-7|TRBV5-1|.|14|TRBD1
CASSLVNRGDEQYF
TGCGCCAGCAGCTTGGTGAACAGGGGAGACGAGCAGTACTTC
>TRBJ2-7|TRBV7-6|.|16|TRBD2
CASSLGVSGGGYEQYF
TGTGCCAGCAGCTTAGGCGTTAGCGGGGGGGGGTACGAGCAGTACTTC
>TRBJ1-1|TRBV20-1|.|11|.
CSVSVDTEAFF
TGCAGTGTTTCAGTTGACACTGAAGCTTTCTTT
>TRBJ1-5|TRBV19|.|17|TRBD1
CASGRTGRGVLNQPQHF
TGTGCCAGTGGCCGGACAGGGAGGGGGGTCCTTAATCAGCCCCAGCATTTT
>TRBJ2-2|TRBV28|.|14|TRBD1
CASTGGLNTGELFF
TGTGCCAGTACAGGGGGCCTTAACACCGGGGAGCTGTTTTTT
>TRBJ1-2|TRBV7-9|.|18|TRBD1
CASSLVGLGTGANYGYTF
TGTGCCAGCAGCTTAGTCGGTCTGGGGACAGGGGCTAACTATGGCTACACCTTC
>TRBJ2-3|TRBV27|.|15|.
CASSLRELWADTQYF
TGTGCCAGCAGCCTTCGGGAGCTTTGGGCAGATACGCAGTATTTT
>TRBJ1-1|TRBV4-2|.|13|.
CASSPMTDTEAFF
TGTGCCAGCAGCCCAATGACAGACACTGAAGCTTTCTTT
>TRBJ1-2|TRBV19|.|15|TRBD1
CASSIEGQGDYGYTF
TGTGCCAGTAGTATAGAAGGACAGGGGGACTATGGCTACACCTTC
>TRBJ1-2|TRBV6-5|.|16|.
CASSYSGGGSNYGYTF
TGTGCCAGCAGTTACTCTGGGGGGGGCAGTAACTATGGCTACACCTTC
>TRBJ2-7|TRBV20-1|.|11|TRBD1
CSAGQGDEQYF
TGCAGTGCAGGACAGGGTGACGAGCAGTACTTC
>TRBJ1-5|TRBV27|.|13|.
CASSSYSNQPQHF
TGTGCCAGCAGTTCCTATAGCAATCAGCCCCAGCATTTT
>TRBJ2-5|TRBV19|.|14|.
CASSSQSAAETQYF
TGTGCCAGTAGCTCTCAGTCCGCAGCGGAGACCCAGTACTTC
>TRBJ2-7|TRBV6-1|once|14|.
CASSENGQTYEQYF
TGTGCCAGCAGTGAAAATGGACAGACCTACGAGCAGTACTTC
>TRBJ1-1|TRBV11-3|.|13|TRBD1
CASSPGGRTEAFF
TGTGCCAGCAGCCCAGGGGGACGGACTGAAGCTTTCTTT